Listed below are T cell receptor beta chains from one sample, sequenced in a study of T cell responses to AZD1222 COVID-19 vaccine. Repertoires were generated with immunoSEQ multiplex PCR, while TCRdb's copy carries only in-frame clones and drops some. The table shows about 93,000 clones, with roughly 91% occurring only once. The sample here was peripheral blood, taken on day 0 of MenACWY control vaccination. All receptors come from an adult in good health. Each CDR3 is given with its conserved first and last residue. A D gene is named only where the DNA matches it firmly. Expanded clones are given a class, and other clones once, few, many or no size at all.

CDR3aa	CDR3nt	len	v_gene	abundance	d_gene	j_gene
CAWGRNTEAFF	TGTGCCTGGGGACGGAACACTGAAGCTTTCTTT	11	TRBV30	-	-	TRBJ1-1
CASDEGQNNSPLHF	TGCGCCAGCGACGAAGGACAGAATAATTCACCCCTCCACTTT	14	TRBV5-1	-	-	TRBJ1-6
CASSEQGQLNEKLFF	TGTGCCAGCAGTGAACAGGGACAGCTAAATGAAAAACTGTTTTTT	15	TRBV2	-	TRBD1	TRBJ1-4
CATSSGIDARSVNTIYF	TGTGCCACCAGCAGTGGGATAGACGCTCGGTCGGTAAACACCATATATTTT	17	TRBV15	-	-	TRBJ1-3
CASSELGTGGNYGYTF	TGTGCCAGCAGTGAGCTTGGGACAGGGGGCAACTATGGCTACACCTTC	16	TRBV25-1	once	TRBD1	TRBJ1-2
CASPERPGSHF	TGCGCCAGCCCCGAAAGGCCTGGATCCCACTTT	11	TRBV10-1	-	-	TRBJ1-6
CATSREGQGADTQYF	TGTGCCACCAGCAGAGAAGGACAGGGGGCAGATACGCAGTATTTT	15	TRBV15	-	TRBD1	TRBJ2-3
CASSSGGRYDAFF	TGTGCCAGCAGTTCCGGCGGGAGGTACGATGCTTTCTTT	13	TRBV27	-	-	TRBJ1-1
CASSQLDGNQPQHF	TGCGCCAGCAGCCAGCTGGACGGCAATCAGCCCCAGCATTTT	14	TRBV4-3	-	-	TRBJ1-5
CASSLVGGVSEKLFF	TGTGCCAGCAGCTTGGTCGGGGGTGTAAGCGAAAAACTGTTTTTT	15	TRBV5-5	few	-	TRBJ1-4
CASMYFNEQFF	TGTGCCAGCATGTACTTCAATGAGCAGTTCTTC	11	TRBV6-5	-	-	TRBJ2-1
CSASEGQPQHF	TGCAGTGCTAGCGAGGGTCAGCCCCAGCATTTT	11	TRBV20-1	-	-	TRBJ1-5
CASSYVFTSGGDQFF	TGTGCCAGCAGTTACGTCTTTACTAGCGGGGGAGATCAGTTCTTC	15	TRBV6-5	-	TRBD2	TRBJ2-1
CASSQSQGYGYTF	TGCGCCAGCAGCCAGTCACAAGGTTACGGCTACACCTTC	13	TRBV4-3	-	-	TRBJ1-2
CASSQWGASYEQYF	TGTGCCAGCAGCCAATGGGGGGCCTCCTACGAGCAGTACTTC	14	TRBV14	-	-	TRBJ2-7
CASSQRGYEQYF	TGTGCCAGCAGCCAGAGGGGCTACGAGCAGTACTTC	12	TRBV3-1/TRBV3-2	-	-	TRBJ2-7
CASSPSGAPTYEQYF	TGTGCCAGTAGTCCCTCGGGGGCCCCAACCTACGAGCAGTACTTC	15	TRBV19	-	-	TRBJ2-7
CASSPGTGNEKLFF	TGTGCCAGCTCACCCGGGACAGGGAATGAAAAACTGTTTTTT	14	TRBV18	-	TRBD1	TRBJ1-4
CASSGGTRNEQFF	TGTGCCAGCAGCGGGGGAACTCGGAATGAGCAGTTCTTC	13	TRBV9	once	-	TRBJ2-1
CASSPGTSGGADTQYF	TGCGCCAGCAGCCCCGGGACTAGCGGGGGGGCAGATACGCAGTATTTT	16	TRBV5-1	-	TRBD2	TRBJ2-3
CAWSRTSGGVGEQYF	TGTGCCTGGAGTAGGACTAGCGGGGGCGTCGGTGAGCAGTACTTC	15	TRBV30	once	TRBD2	TRBJ2-7
CASSDSGRDTQYF	TGTGCCAGCAGCGATTCAGGGAGAGATACGCAGTATTTT	13	TRBV9	-	-	TRBJ2-3
CASGLVQGAKNTEAFF	TGTGCTAGTGGTTTGGTACAGGGGGCGAAGAACACTGAAGCTTTCTTT	16	TRBV12-5	few	TRBD1	TRBJ1-1
CASRAAVRDTEAFF	TGTGCCAGCAGAGCGGCGGTTCGGGACACTGAAGCTTTCTTT	14	TRBV6-5	-	-	TRBJ1-1
CASKKTGGAPQPQHF	TGTGCCAGCAAAAAGACAGGGGGCGCCCCTCAGCCCCAGCATTTT	15	TRBV28	-	TRBD1	TRBJ1-5
CASISGTAYEKLFF	TGTGCCAGCATCTCCGGGACAGCTTATGAAAAACTGTTTTTT	14	TRBV28	-	TRBD1	TRBJ1-4
CASSEDRGWETQYF	TGTGCCAGCAGCGAGGACAGGGGTTGGGAGACCCAGTACTTC	14	TRBV11-1	-	TRBD1	TRBJ2-5
CASSASGGTGELFF	TGTGCCAGCTCGGCTAGCGGGGGAACCGGGGAGCTGTTTTTT	14	TRBV7-3	-	TRBD2	TRBJ2-2
CAISELGQGNYGYTF	TGTGCCATCAGTGAACTTGGACAGGGGAACTATGGCTACACCTTC	15	TRBV10-3	-	TRBD1	TRBJ1-2
CASSVVLATEAFF	TGTGCCAGCAGCGTAGTTTTAGCCACTGAAGCTTTCTTT	13	TRBV9	-	-	TRBJ1-1
CASSAQAGSSSYNEQFF	TGCGCCAGCAGCGCGCAGGCCGGATCAAGCTCCTACAATGAGCAGTTCTTC	17	TRBV5-1	-	-	TRBJ2-1
CASSFTADTEAFF	TGTGCCAGCAGCTTTACAGCGGACACTGAAGCTTTCTTT	13	TRBV7-9	-	-	TRBJ1-1